The 21 T cell receptor beta chains below were found in one sample sequenced in a study of cytomegalovirus exposure and HLA in healthy donors. 60 Vbeta and 13 Jbeta primers were used in PCR. Libraries were prepared by immunoSEQ multiplex PCR; TCRdb keeps only in-frame clonotypes and omits some of them. The sample records about 100,000 clones, more than 75% being singletons. What was sequenced was PBMCs. These receptors all come from a woman aged 50 to 65 in good health and CMV-seropositive.

This clone was found a few times. This rearrangement joins TRBV27 to TRBJ2-1, with D perhaps TRBD2 (6 bases). Germline CDR1 reads MNHEY; CDR2 reads SMNVEV (reference sequence). The CDR3 consists of 15 residues. The V end was cut by 7 bases, the J end by 9 bases, with 22 bases between. The CDR3 DNA reads TGTGCCAGCACCCCAGCACGAGATCTCGGGAGTGAGCAGTTCTTC. Its translation is CASTPARDLGSEQFF.

This rearrangement joins TRBV19 to TRBJ2-5; a possible D gene is TRBD2 (6 bases). Germline CDR1 and CDR2: LNHDA and SQIVND (reference sequence). The germline V and J ends were trimmed by 6 bases and 3 bases, with 17 bases remaining between them. This CDR3 has 15 residues. The CDR3 spells CASRRLGLKEETQYF. The CDR3 DNA is TGTGCCAGTAGAAGACTAGGCTTGAAGGAAGAGACCCAGTACTTC. The full variable domain, rest sourced from reference TRBV19 and TRBJ2-5, is DGGITQSPKYLFRKEGQNVTLSCEQNLNHDAMYWYRQDPGQGLRLIYYSQIVNDFQKGDIAEGYSVSREKKESFPLTVTSAQKNPTAFYLCASRRLGLKEETQYFGPGTRLLVL.

As DNA, the CDR3 is TGTGCCAGCGGCAGGGACTACGAGCAGTACTTC. Translated, it gives CASGRDYEQYF. The chain uses TRBV28 and TRBJ2-7, with D possibly TRBD1 on 5 matching bases. The CDR3 has 11 residues. V lost 8 bases and J lost 3, with 8 bases in between. Germline loops: CDR1 MDHEN, CDR2 SYDVKM.

The chain links TRBV9 to TRBJ2-5; TRBD2 is a possible D gene (6 bases). The CDR3 has 13 residues. Germline CDR1 SGDLS, CDR2 YYNGEE. Trimming left V 4 bases short and J 6 bases short, with 13 bases between. DNA for the CDR3: TGTGCCAGCAGCCTCCGACTAGGGCAGACCCAGTACTTC. Its protein product is CASSLRLGQTQYF.

The chain recombines TRBV7-9 with TRBJ1-2; the match to TRBD1 covers 8 bases. This CDR3 is 15 amino acids long. V shed 5 bases, J shed 2 bases, and the junction held 7 bases outside the gene matches. Germline CDR1 reads SEHNR; CDR2 reads FQNEAQ (reference sequence). The CDR3 nucleotides are TGTGCCAGCAGCACCTCGGACAGGGAGAACTATGGCTACACCTTC. It encodes CASSTSDRENYGYTF.

The CDR3 DNA reads as TGTGCCAGCAGACTCGACCAGGGGGCGCGGAACACTGAAGCTTTCTTT. It yields the protein CASRLDQGARNTEAFF. The gene calls are TRBV4-2 and TRBJ1-1, with 8 bases matching TRBD1. This CDR3 contains 16 residues. Trimming removed 6 bases from V and 1 base from J; junction bases left unmatched: 10. Germline CDR1 LGHNA, CDR2 YNFKEQ.

V is TRBV4-1 and J is TRBJ1-2; D uncertain. Deletions cut 6 bases from V and 4 bases from J, with 18 bases between. This CDR3 has 15 residues. Germline assignment: CDR1 MGHRA and CDR2 YSYEKL. This CDR3 is CASSHKMEAFYGYTF. CDR3 DNA: TGCGCCAGCAGTCACAAGATGGAGGCCTTCTATGGCTACACCTTC.

The chain joins TRBV4-1 to TRBJ2-5; TRBD2 is a possible D gene (6 bases). The CDR3 has 14 amino acids. V was clipped by 4 bases and J by 1 base, with 10 bases between them. Per germline, CDR1 MGHRA and CDR2 YSYEKL. CDR3 protein: CASSPRGSQETQYF. The CDR3 region has the DNA TGCGCCAGCAGCCCTCGGGGGAGCCAAGAGACCCAGTACTTC.

The V call is TRBV27, the J call TRBJ2-5; 7 bases line up with TRBD2. With V trimmed by 3 bases and J by 4 bases, 8 bases remained unmatched. The CDR3 length is 15 residues. Germline CDR1 reads MNHEY; CDR2 reads SMNVEV (reference sequence). The CDR3 sequence: CASSLGVSGGETQYF. Written as DNA, the CDR3 is TGTGCCAGCAGTTTGGGGGTTTCGGGAGGAGAGACCCAGTACTTC.

This clone was counted a few times. This chain uses TRBV2 with TRBJ1-5; 8 bases match TRBD1. The V and J ends lost 6 bases and 5 bases, in that order; junction bases with no gene match: 9. The CDR3 length is 15 residues. Germline V gene lookup returns CDR1 SNHLY and CDR2 FYNNEI. CDR3 sequence (DNA): TGTGCCAGCAGGCCCTCCGCAGGGGGCTATCAGCCCCAGCATTTT. It codes for CASRPSAGGYQPQHF.

The J gene is TRBJ1-1, the V gene TRBV10-3; 8 nucleotides align to TRBD1. The J segment lost 6 bases and the V segment lost 4 bases, leaving 7 bases of the junction unmatched. The CDR3 sequence is 14 residues long. Germline V gene sequence: CDR1 ENHRY, CDR2 SYGVKD. CDR3 DNA: TGTGCCATCAGTGGGACAGGGATTGGTGCTGAAGCTTTCTTT. It codes for CAISGTGIGAEAFF.

This clone appeared once. This chain links TRBV4-1 with TRBJ1-2, with D possibly being TRBD1 (6 bases). The CDR3 spans 15 residues. Trimming cost V 1 base and J 6 bases, with 15 bases left between them. Germline loops: CDR1 MGHRA, CDR2 YSYEKL. CDR3 in DNA: TGCGCCAGCAGCCAAGGGGTTACAGGGAAACATGGCTACACCTTC. Protein: CASSQGVTGKHGYTF.

The J gene is TRBJ2-1, the V gene TRBV10-2; maybe TRBD2 (5 bases). CDR3 length: 14 amino acids. V shed 4 bases and J shed 7 bases, with 14 bases lying between them. The germline V gene has CDR1 WSHSY and CDR2 SAAADI. CDR3 protein: CASSGYTGRNEQFF. DNA for the CDR3: TGCGCCAGCAGTGGGTACACGGGAAGGAATGAGCAGTTCTTC.

The rearrangement links TRBV19 to TRBJ2-1, with TRBD2 matching over 7 bases. The CDR3 runs 15 residues. V lost 3 bases, J lost 2 bases, and 4 bases stayed unmatched. The V gene's germline CDR1 is LNHDA and CDR2 SQIVND (reference sequence). CDR3 region: CASSIGGSTYNEQFF. CDR3 DNA sequence: TGTGCCAGTAGTATCGGCGGGAGCACCTACAATGAGCAGTTCTTC.

This chain joins TRBV19 and TRBJ1-2; 8 bases agree with TRBD1. Germline V lookup: CDR1 LNHDA, CDR2 SQIVND (reference sequence). V dropped 5 bases and J dropped 4; count of bases not matched to a gene: 6. This CDR3 is 14 amino acids long. CDR3 residues: CASSPGQGVYGYTF. DNA for the CDR3: TGTGCCAGTAGTCCCGGACAGGGTGTCTATGGCTACACCTTC.

This clone was recorded once. The chain employs TRBV27 and TRBJ1-2; D is unresolved. This CDR3 has 14 residues. The germline CDR1 and CDR2 sequences are MNHEY and SMNVEV (reference sequence). V shed 6 bases and J shed 1 base, with 12 bases lying between them. CDR3 amino acids: CASSSDSLNYGYTF. The CDR3 DNA sequence: TGTGCCAGCAGCTCGGACTCACTTAACTATGGCTACACCTTC.

CDR3 sequence (DNA): TGTGCCAGCAGCTTAGGGGGACAGTTCTCAGACATGAACACTGAAGCTTTCTTT. This gives the protein CASSLGGQFSDMNTEAFF. The rearrangement joins TRBV13 to TRBJ1-1; 7 bases line up with TRBD1. CDR1 PRHDT and CDR2 FYEKMQ come from the germline V gene (reference sequence). CDR3 length: 18 residues. V was clipped by 0 bases and J by 0 bases; unmatched bases: 10.

The CDR3 loop reads CASSSGGAGWGGEQFF. DNA for the CDR3: TGCGCCAGCAGCAGCGGAGGAGCGGGGTGGGGGGGTGAGCAGTTCTTC. The rearrangement uses TRBV5-1 and TRBJ2-1; 7 positions match TRBD2. The CDR3 contains 16 residues. The V and J ends lost 4 bases and 9 bases, in that order; junction bases with no gene match: 16. The germline CDR1 and CDR2 sequences are SGHRS and YFSETQ.

This chain uses TRBV11-2 with TRBJ2-3, with TRBD2 as a possible D gene (5 bases). This CDR3 is built from 15 residues. Trimming cost V 0 bases and J 6 bases, with 13 bases left between them. Germline-derived CDR1 and CDR2 are SGHAT and FQNNGV. The CDR3 reads CASSLDGGGSDTQYF. CDR3 coding DNA: TGTGCCAGCAGCTTAGATGGTGGAGGATCGGATACGCAGTATTTT. Drawing the rest from reference TRBV11-2 and TRBJ2-3, the complete variable domain is EAGVAQSPRYKIIEKRQSVAFWCNPISGHATLYWYQQILGQGPKLLIQFQNNGVVDDSQLPKDRFSAERLKGVDSTLKIQPAKLEDSAVYLCASSLDGGGSDTQYFGPGTRLTVL.

The rearrangement uses TRBV2 and TRBJ1-2; D not resolved. Trimming left V 7 bases short and J 1 base short, with 22 bases between. CDR3 length equals 17 residues. Germline loops: CDR1 SNHLY, CDR2 FYNNEI. CDR3 in amino acids: CASTTARVNRDNYGYTF. The DNA of the CDR3 is TGTGCCAGCACTACGGCCCGGGTCAATCGGGATAACTATGGCTACACCTTC.

In the case of this clone: This likely comes from a read error, as the CDR3 has no conserved phenylalanine or tryptophan at its end. The limits of the CDR3 on the DNA are not certain, so only TCRdb's listed CDR3 is given. The rearrangement uses TRBV4-1 and TRBJ2-7; the D call TRBD2 from the table was never checked on the DNA. The CDR3 sequence runs 13 residues, both termini included. The germline V gene has CDR1 MGHRA and CDR2 YSYEKL. CDR3 region: CASSQVESKHRFI.